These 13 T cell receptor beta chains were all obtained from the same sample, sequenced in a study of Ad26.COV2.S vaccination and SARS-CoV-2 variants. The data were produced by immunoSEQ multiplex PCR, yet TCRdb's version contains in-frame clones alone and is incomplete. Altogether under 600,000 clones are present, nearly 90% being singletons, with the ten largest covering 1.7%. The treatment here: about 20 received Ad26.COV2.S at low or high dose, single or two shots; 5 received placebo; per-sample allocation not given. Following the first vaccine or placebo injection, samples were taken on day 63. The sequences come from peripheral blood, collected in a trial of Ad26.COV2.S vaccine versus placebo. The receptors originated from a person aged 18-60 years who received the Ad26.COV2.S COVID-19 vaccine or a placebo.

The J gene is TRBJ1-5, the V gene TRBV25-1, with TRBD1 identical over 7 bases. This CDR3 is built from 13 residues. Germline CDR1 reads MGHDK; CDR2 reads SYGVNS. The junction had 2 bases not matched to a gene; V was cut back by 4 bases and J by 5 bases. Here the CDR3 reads CASSATGYQPQHF. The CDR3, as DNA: TGTGCCAGCAGTGCGACAGGGTATCAGCCCCAGCATTTT.

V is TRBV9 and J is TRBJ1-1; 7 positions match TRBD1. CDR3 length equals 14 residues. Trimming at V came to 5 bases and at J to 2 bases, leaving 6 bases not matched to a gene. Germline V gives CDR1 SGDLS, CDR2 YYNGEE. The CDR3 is CASSYGTANTEAFF. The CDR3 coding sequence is TGTGCCAGCAGTTACGGGACAGCCAACACTGAAGCTTTCTTT.

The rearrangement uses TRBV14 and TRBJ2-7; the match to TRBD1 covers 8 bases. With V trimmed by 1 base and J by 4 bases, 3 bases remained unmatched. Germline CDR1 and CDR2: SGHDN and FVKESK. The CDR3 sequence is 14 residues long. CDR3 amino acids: CASSQAQGEYEQYF. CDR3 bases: TGTGCCAGCAGCCAAGCACAGGGGGAATACGAGCAGTACTTC. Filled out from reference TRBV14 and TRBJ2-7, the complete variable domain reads EAGVTQFPSHSVIEKGQTVTLRCDPISGHDNLYWYRRVMGKEIKFLLHFVKESKQDESGMPNNRFLAERTGGTYSTLKVQPAELEDSGVYFCASSQAQGEYEQYFGPGTRLTVT.

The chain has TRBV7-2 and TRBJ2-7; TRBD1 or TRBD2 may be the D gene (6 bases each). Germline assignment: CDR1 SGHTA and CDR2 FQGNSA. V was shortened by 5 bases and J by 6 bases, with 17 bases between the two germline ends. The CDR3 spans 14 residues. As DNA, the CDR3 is TGTGCCAGCAGCCTGGGGGGTACAGGGCTCGAGCAGTACTTC. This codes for CASSLGGTGLEQYF. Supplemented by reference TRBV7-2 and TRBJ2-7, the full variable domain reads GAGVSQSPSNKVTEKGKDVELRCDPISGHTALYWYRQSLGQGLEFLIYFQGNSAPDKSGLPSDRFSAERTGGSVSTLTIQRTQQEDSAVYLCASSLGGTGLEQYFGPGTRLTVT.

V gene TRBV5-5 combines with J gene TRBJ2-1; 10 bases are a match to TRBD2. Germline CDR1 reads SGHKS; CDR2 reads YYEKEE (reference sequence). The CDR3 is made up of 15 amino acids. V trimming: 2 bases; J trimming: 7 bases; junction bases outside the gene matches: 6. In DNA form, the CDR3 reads TGTGCCAGCAGCTTACCAGCGGGAGGGCTGAATGAGCAGTTCTTC. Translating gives CASSLPAGGLNEQFF.

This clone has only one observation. The CDR3 sequence: CASSASSGIGGDQYF. The CDR3 bases are TGTGCCAGCAGCGCTTCTAGCGGGATTGGTGGGGATCAGTACTTC. The chain is built from TRBV9 and TRBJ2-7, with 9 bases aligning to TRBD2. Germline CDR1 SGDLS, CDR2 YYNGEE. The CDR3 is 15 residues long. V lost 3 bases and J lost 10; bases outside the gene matches: 14.

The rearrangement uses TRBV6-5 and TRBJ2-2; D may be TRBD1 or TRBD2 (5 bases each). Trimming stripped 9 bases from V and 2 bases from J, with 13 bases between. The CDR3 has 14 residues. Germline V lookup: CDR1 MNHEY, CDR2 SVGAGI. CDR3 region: CASRSGTNTGELFF. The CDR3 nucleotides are TGTGCCAGTCGGTCCGGGACCAACACCGGGGAGCTGTTTTTT.

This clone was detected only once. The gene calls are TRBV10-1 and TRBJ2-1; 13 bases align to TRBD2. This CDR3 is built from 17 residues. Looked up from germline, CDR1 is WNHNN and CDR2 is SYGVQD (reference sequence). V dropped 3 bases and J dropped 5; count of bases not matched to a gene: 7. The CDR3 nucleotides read TGCGCCAGCAGTGACCGAACTAGCGGGAGGGCCAACAATGAGCAGTTCTTC. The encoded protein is CASSDRTSGRANNEQFF.

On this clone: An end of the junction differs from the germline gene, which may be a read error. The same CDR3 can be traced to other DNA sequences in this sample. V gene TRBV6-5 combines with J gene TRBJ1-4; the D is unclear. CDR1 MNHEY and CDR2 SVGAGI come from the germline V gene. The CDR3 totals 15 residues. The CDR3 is CASSNSLWNNEKLFF. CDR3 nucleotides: TGTGCCAGCAGTAATTCGTTATGGAATAATGAAAAGCTGTTTTTT.

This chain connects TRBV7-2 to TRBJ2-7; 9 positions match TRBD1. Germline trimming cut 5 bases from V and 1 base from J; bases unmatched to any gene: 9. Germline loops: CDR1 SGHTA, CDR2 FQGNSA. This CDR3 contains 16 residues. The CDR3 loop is CASSLTGQGPSYEQYF. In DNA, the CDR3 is TGTGCCAGCAGCCTTACTGGACAGGGGCCTTCCTACGAGCAGTACTTC.

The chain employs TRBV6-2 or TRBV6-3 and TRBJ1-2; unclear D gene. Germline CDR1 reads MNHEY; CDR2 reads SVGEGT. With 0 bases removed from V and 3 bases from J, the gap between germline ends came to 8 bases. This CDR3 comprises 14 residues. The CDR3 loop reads CASSYSGPYYGYTF. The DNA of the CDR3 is TGTGCCAGCAGTTACTCAGGCCCTTACTATGGCTACACCTTC.

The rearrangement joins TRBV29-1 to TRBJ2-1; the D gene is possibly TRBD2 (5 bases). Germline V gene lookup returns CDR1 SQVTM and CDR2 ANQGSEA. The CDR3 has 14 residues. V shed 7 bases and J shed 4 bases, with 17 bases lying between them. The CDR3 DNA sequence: TGCAGCGCCCTCCCCGGACTGCATTACAATGAGCAGTTCTTC. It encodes CSALPGLHYNEQFF.

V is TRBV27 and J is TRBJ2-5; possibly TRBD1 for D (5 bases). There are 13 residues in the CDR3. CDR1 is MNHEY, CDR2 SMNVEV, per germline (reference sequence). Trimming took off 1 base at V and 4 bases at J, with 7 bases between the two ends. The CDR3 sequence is CASSLFRAETQYF. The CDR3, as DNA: TGTGCCAGCAGTTTATTCAGGGCAGAGACCCAGTACTTC.